This T cell receptor (beta chain) stems from a study of T cell changes during pregnancy in multiple sclerosis. Sequencing was performed with immunoSEQ multiplex PCR; in TCRdb, only in-frame clones are kept and a portion is missing. The data contain about 76,000 clones, 93% of them singletons. The V end was cut by 3 bases, the J end by 0 bases, with 6 bases between. In germline, CDR1 is MNHNS, CDR2 SASEGT. CDR3 size: 15 residues. This chain joins TRBV6-1 and TRBJ1-6; D unclear. This sequence originates from a female donor with multiple sclerosis, enrolled in a pregnancy study. The sequenced sample was peripheral blood, obtained in the second trimester of pregnancy. The CDR3 sequence: CASSEMSSYNSPLHF. In DNA form, the CDR3 reads TGTGCCAGCAGTGAGATGAGCTCCTATAATTCACCCCTCCACTTT.